This TCR beta chain was captured in a study of T cells after yellow fever vaccination (dated by TCRdb to about 2019). For the wider study: The SMART-Seq v4 Ultra Low Input RNA kit was used to prepare libraries from fractions with low cell numbers. To track T-cell clones before and after primary and booster YFV17D yellow fever vaccination, bulk TCR alpha and beta repertoires were sequenced longitudinally. Two healthy male donors made up the cohort, one aged 18 to 29 years and the other aged 30 to 40 years. Blood was drawn at multiple timepoints before and after primary and secondary immunization, with bulk PBMC replicates and cell subsets isolated.

What this sample's treatment or condition label stands for: live attenuated yellow fever vaccine strain. At every blood-draw timepoint, two biological replicates of bulk PBMCs were collected. A standard Ficoll-Paque protocol was used to isolate PBMCs from peripheral blood. RNA was extracted with TriZol from bulk PBMCs, CD4 and CD8 fractions, and dextramer-positive and dextramer-negative fractions. The paper as a whole reports these results and caveats: A small share of clonotypes was detected in both CD4 and CD8 compartments, with the overlap likely arising from convergent recombination. Computational filtering was required because FACS-sorted repertoires could contain abundant contaminating clonotypes from the bulk population. Most clones expanded after primary vaccination (approximately 97% of CD4 and approximately 90% of CD8) were re-detected after the booster, suggesting that broad memory maintenance occurred. Compared with the primary T-cell response, the secondary T-cell response was faster but weaker, reaching its peak on day 5 rather than on day 15. The study included only two donors, which limits how far the findings can be generalized.

Sequenced on an Illumina NovaSeq 6000. TCR cDNA was synthesized by 5'RACE template switching, which introduced a universal primer site and unique molecular identifiers. Priming of cDNA synthesis was performed from both the TCR alpha and TCR beta constant segments. Library amplification involved two PCR steps, and the second step added sample barcodes and sequencing adapters. Sequencing of the libraries was done on either Illumina HiSeq 2500 (2x100 bp) or NovaSeq (2x150 bp). In the source study's methods: MIGEC handled demultiplexing of reads and collapsing into UMI consensus sequences, while MiXCR performed V(D)J alignment. Vaccine-responding clonotypes were defined with edgeR using replicate PBMC samples, requiring FDR below 0.01 and a log2 fold change above 5 up to day 15. Each bulk clonotype was labeled CD4 or CD8 based on which sequenced repertoire, CD4 or CD8, contained the clonotype at higher abundance. The public reads were reprocessed in TCRdb via fastp at Q25 and MiXCR, keeping in-frame beta chains. Rows with a matching CDR3 protein are joined into one entry that keeps the most common DNA and genes. Here the V and J calls rest on TCRdb's processing, not on the authors' analysis. Across this sample there are approximately 450,000 distinct CDR3 sequences, with over 15% seen only once. The ten largest clonotypes hold roughly a sixth of the sample.

Trimming removed 4 bases from V and 3 bases from J, leaving 13 bases between the germline ends. CDR1 LGHNA and CDR2 YSLEER are derived from the germline V gene. Measured from the cysteine to the phenylalanine, the CDR3 is 15 residues long. The only DNA kept is the CDR3, 45 bases in frame from the first base. This clonotype showed up just a few times. The antigen this receptor binds is unknown. Base quality data are lacking; no much larger clone is found one base away. Here the chain combines TRBV4-3 and TRBJ2-1; the D gene is perhaps TRBD2, on 5 matching bases. The material sequenced was PBMCs, taken before the yellow fever booster vaccination. This TCR came from a young man who received the YFV17D yellow fever vaccine. The CDR3 is CASSLSLRDYNEQFF. The DNA sequence is given as TGCGCCAGCAGCCTTAGCCTCCGGGACTACAATGAGCAGTTCTTC.